These 14 T cell receptor beta chains came from one sample sequenced in a study of T cell responses to AZD1222 COVID-19 vaccine. This table comes from immunoSEQ multiplex PCR, and its TCRdb copy is limited to in-frame clones, with some not included. Of tens of thousands of clones listed, about nine tenths are singletons. This sample comprised peripheral blood, obtained on day 0 of AZD1222 vaccination. These receptors all stem from an adult in good health.

V gene TRBV5-1 combines with J gene TRBJ1-2, with 11 positions matching TRBD1. The germline V gene has CDR1 SGHRS and CDR2 YFSETQ. This CDR3 comprises 16 residues. With V trimmed by 2 bases and J by 7 bases, 10 bases remained unmatched. This CDR3 is CASSFSGTGGDVGYTF. The DNA for the CDR3 is TGCGCCAGCAGCTTTTCCGGGACAGGGGGGGATGTTGGCTACACCTTC. Full variable domain (missing parts from reference TRBV5-1 and TRBJ1-2): KAGVTQTPRYLIKTRGQQVTLSCSPISGHRSVSWYQQTPGQGLQFLFEYFSETQRNKGNFPGRFSGRQFSNSRSEMNVSTLELGDSALYLCASSFSGTGGDVGYTFGSGTRLTVV.

The rearrangement uses TRBV15 and TRBJ1-4; 7 bases fit TRBD1. Trimming took 2 bases from V and 7 from J; bases not matched to a gene: 4. The germline V gene encodes CDR1 LNHNV and CDR2 YYDKDF (reference sequence). This CDR3 region has 14 residues. CDR3 DNA: TGTGCCACCAGCAGACAGGGGGGGGTTGAAAAACTGTTTTTT. This sequence encodes CATSRQGGVEKLFF.

The gene calls are TRBV5-1 and TRBJ2-3; 7 nucleotides align to TRBD2. The V segment lost 1 base and the J segment 3 bases; nucleotides outside the gene matches: 8. There are 16 residues in the CDR3. CDR1 and CDR2 from the germline V gene are SGHRS and YFSETQ. The CDR3 coding sequence is TGCGCCAGCAGCTTGAATCGGGAGGCGAGAACAGATACGCAGTATTTT. It encodes CASSLNREARTDTQYF.

The rearrangement joins TRBV11-2 to TRBJ1-5; the D is unclear. This CDR3 has 15 amino acids. CDR1 SGHAT and CDR2 FQNNGV come from the germline V gene. The germline V and J ends were trimmed by 5 bases and 0 bases, with 11 bases remaining between them. Here the CDR3 DNA reads TGTGCCAGCAGCCCCGCGGATAATAGCAATCAGCCCCAGCATTTT. It encodes CASSPADNSNQPQHF. Full variable domain (outside the CDR3, taken from reference TRBV11-2 and TRBJ1-5): EAGVAQSPRYKIIEKRQSVAFWCNPISGHATLYWYQQILGQGPKLLIQFQNNGVVDDSQLPKDRFSAERLKGVDSTLKIQPAKLEDSAVYLCASSPADNSNQPQHFGDGTRLSIL.

The chain carries TRBV6-5 and TRBJ2-7; maybe TRBD1 (6 bases). Germline values: CDR1 MNHEY, CDR2 SVGAGI. The CDR3 is 12 residues long. The ends were cut back, 6 bases at V and 4 bases at J, with 10 bases in the middle. CDR3: CASRPQGYEQYF. CDR3 sequence (DNA): TGTGCCAGCAGACCACAGGGATACGAGCAGTACTTC.

CDR3 sequence reads: CASSYYTGNQPQHF. CDR3 in DNA: TGTGCCAGCAGTTACTATACAGGCAATCAGCCCCAGCATTTT. The chain couples TRBV6-6 to TRBJ1-5, with unresolved D. The germline gives CDR1 MNHNY, CDR2 SVGAGI (reference sequence). V was cut by 1 base and J by 2 bases, with 6 bases left in between. The CDR3 is made up of 14 amino acids.

The chain is built from TRBV5-8 and TRBJ2-1, with 9 bases aligning to TRBD2. This CDR3 comprises 16 residues. Germline-derived CDR1 and CDR2 are SGHTS and YDEGEE. V trimming: 2 bases; J trimming: 4 bases; junction bases outside the gene matches: 7. CDR3 in DNA: TGTGCCAGCAGCTTAATAGCGGGAGCCGTGTACAATGAGCAGTTCTTC. Its translation: CASSLIAGAVYNEQFF.

The chain couples TRBV5-4 to TRBJ2-1, with a possible D match to TRBD1 (6 bases). Trimming left V 3 bases short and J 4 bases short, with 17 bases between. Germline CDR1 and CDR2: SGHNT and YYREEE (reference sequence). The CDR3 covers 16 residues. The DNA of the CDR3 is TGTGCCAGCAGCTACCCCGGGGACATTCCATACAATGAGCAGTTCTTC. Protein product: CASSYPGDIPYNEQFF. Full variable domain (missing parts from reference TRBV5-4 and TRBJ2-1): ETGVTQSPTHLIKTRGQQVTLRCSSQSGHNTVSWYQQALGQGPQFIFQYYREEENGRGNFPPRFSGLQFPNYSSELNVNALELDDSALYLCASSYPGDIPYNEQFFGPGTRLTVL.

This clone was seen once. The rearrangement uses TRBV13 and TRBJ2-7; no definite D call. Per germline, CDR1 PRHDT and CDR2 FYEKMQ (reference sequence). The CDR3 is made up of 13 amino acids. V was pared by 4 bases and J by 7 bases, with 14 bases between. The DNA of the CDR3 is TGTGCCAGCAGCTCCCTGCAGGTAGGAGAGCAGTACTTC. Residues: CASSSLQVGEQYF.

The rearrangement uses TRBV7-8 and TRBJ2-2, with 8 bases matching TRBD1. The CDR3 consists of 16 residues. Germline CDR1 is SGHVS and CDR2 is FQNEAQ. The junction had 10 bases not matched to a gene; V was cut back by 5 bases and J by 5 bases. In nucleotides, the CDR3 is TGTGCCAGCAGCACGCAGGGGGCTCGTGGAACCGGGGAGCTGTTTTTT. Translating it yields CASSTQGARGTGELFF.

The gene calls are TRBV7-9 and TRBJ2-7; the match to TRBD1 covers 10 bases. The germline CDR1 and CDR2 sequences are SEHNR and FQNEAQ (reference sequence). The J segment lost 4 bases and the V segment lost 5 bases, leaving 5 bases of the junction unmatched. This CDR3 comprises 14 residues. As DNA, the CDR3 is TGTGCCAGCAGCAACGACAGGGGGCAATACGAGCAGTACTTC. This sequence encodes CASSNDRGQYEQYF.

The chain joins TRBV3-1 (or the pseudogene TRBV3-2) to TRBJ1-3, with D possibly matching TRBD1 (6 bases). The CDR3 is 15 residues long. V was shortened by 4 bases and J by 3 bases, with 13 bases between the two germline ends. Per germline, CDR1 LGHDT and CDR2 YNNKEL (reference sequence). This CDR3 reads CASSPQGGYGNTIYF. The CDR3 DNA is TGTGCCAGCAGCCCACAGGGAGGGTATGGAAACACCATATATTTT.

The rearrangement joins TRBV4-3 to TRBJ1-2; D is undetermined. The germline gives CDR1 LGHNA, CDR2 YSLEER. The CDR3 is made up of 15 amino acids. V lost 1 base and J 4 bases, leaving 13 bases between the germline ends. The CDR3 spells CASSQGLDTIYGYTF. The DNA for the CDR3 is TGCGCCAGCAGCCAAGGATTAGACACGATCTATGGCTACACCTTC.

This chain uses TRBV15 with TRBJ1-5; no clear D gene. V was clipped by 0 bases and J by 8 bases, with 8 bases between them. The CDR3 sequence is 13 residues long. Per the germline V gene, CDR1 is LNHNV and CDR2 is YYDKDF (reference sequence). CDR3 sequence reads: CATSRDLGEPQHF. CDR3 coding DNA: TGTGCCACCAGCAGAGATCTGGGTGAGCCCCAGCATTTT.